The 24 T cell receptor beta chains given below trace back to one sample, sequenced in a study of shared clonotypes between healthy human individuals. Profiled with immunoSEQ multiplex PCR; TCRdb holds only in-frame clones, not every one. The sample has 530,000 or so clones, around 79% seen once. Sequencing was performed on PBMCs. The source of these receptors is a woman in her thirties or forties in good health. Some clones in this sample may be carry-over from other donors' samples.

This clone is a singleton in its sample. The chain combines TRBV15 with TRBJ2-5, with TRBD1 identical over 9 bases. This CDR3 is built from 16 residues. With 4 bases clipped from V and 5 bases from J, the junction kept 11 bases outside the gene matches. CDR1 LNHNV and CDR2 YYDKDF come from the germline V gene (reference sequence). CDR3 in DNA: TGTGCCACCAGCACCGGAGGACAGGGGTACACGGAGACCCAGTACTTC. Amino acids: CATSTGGQGYTETQYF.

The chain has TRBV2 and TRBJ2-5; TRBD1 aligns across 8 bases. The CDR3 covers 13 residues. The V and J ends lost 4 bases and 5 bases, in that order; junction bases with no gene match: 3. CDR1 and CDR2 (germline): SNHLY, FYNNEI. In DNA, the CDR3 is TGTGCCAGCAGTGTGGACAGGGAGGAGACCCAGTACTTC. Its protein is CASSVDREETQYF.

In the case of this clone: At one of its ends the junction is not consistent with the germline gene, which may arise from a read error. The chain recombines TRBV7-2 with TRBJ2-5; TRBD1 matches at 11 bases. Germline lookup yields CDR1 SGHTA and CDR2 FQGNSA. This CDR3 contains 17 residues. Here the CDR3 reads CASTLRRGTGGRETQYF. DNA for the CDR3: TGTGCCAGCACCTTAAGACGAGGGACAGGGGGTCGAGAGACCCAGTACTTC.

The chain combines TRBV29-1 with TRBJ2-7; a weak D match, TRBD2 (6 bases). Germline CDR1 is SQVTM and CDR2 is ANQGSEA. The CDR3 loop spans 18 amino acids. V was clipped by 6 bases and J by 3 bases, with 30 bases between them. The CDR3 spells CSVLTPPSSAKSFYEQYF. The CDR3 DNA reads TGCAGCGTCCTCACACCACCTTCTAGCGCAAAGTCCTTCTACGAGCAGTACTTC.

This clone has only a few counts. The chain has TRBV21-1 and TRBJ2-1; TRBD2, the table's D call, was not compared with the DNA. TRBV21-1 is shown as a pseudogene. The CDR3 covers 19 residues. This chain's CDR3 is CASSKALRLATISYNEQFF. The DNA for the CDR3 is TGTGCCAGCAGCAAAGCGCTTAGACTTGCCACCATCTCCTACAATGAGCAGTTCTTC.

A few counts support this clone. In the same sample, other DNA sequences code for this CDR3. The chain uses TRBV30 and TRBJ1-1; no definite D call. The germline V gene has CDR1 GTSNPN and CDR2 SVGIG (reference sequence). The CDR3 consists of 13 residues. Trimming shortened V by 1 base and J by 0 bases, and 6 bases separated the two germline ends. The CDR3 sequence is CAWSGTVNTEAFF. CDR3 nucleotide sequence: TGTGCCTGGAGTGGGACCGTGAACACTGAAGCTTTCTTT. Complete variable domain (other parts from reference TRBV30 and TRBJ1-1): SQTIHQWPATLVQPVGSPLSLECTVEGTSNPNLYWYRQAAGRGLQLLFYSVGIGQISSEVPQNLSASRPQDRQFILSSKKLLLSDSGFYLCAWSGTVNTEAFFGQGTRLTVV.

There are a few counts of this clone. The chain uses TRBV5-1 and TRBJ2-2, with TRBD2 matching over 8 bases. The CDR3 runs 15 residues. CDR1 is SGHRS, CDR2 YFSETQ, per germline. The V segment lost 4 bases and the J segment 0 bases; nucleotides outside the gene matches: 2. Here the CDR3 DNA reads TGCGCCAGCAGCACGGGACTAGCGAACACCGGGGAGCTGTTTTTT. Amino acids: CASSTGLANTGELFF.

V is TRBV5-4 and J is TRBJ2-5; D may be TRBD1 (6 bases). The V end lost 1 base, the J end lost 1 base, and 20 bases lay between the germline ends. The germline CDR1 and CDR2 sequences are SGHNT and YYREEE (reference sequence). CDR3 size: 18 residues. CDR3 nucleotides: TGTGCCAGCAGCTTGCCCCCGGGACATTCAGGAGGCCAAGAGACCCAGTACTTC. Its translation is CASSLPPGHSGGQETQYF. The whole variable domain, remainder taken from reference TRBV5-4 and TRBJ2-5, is ETGVTQSPTHLIKTRGQQVTLRCSSQSGHNTVSWYQQALGQGPQFIFQYYREEENGRGNFPPRFSGLQFPNYSSELNVNALELDDSALYLCASSLPPGHSGGQETQYFGPGTRLLVL.

The DNA for the CDR3 is TGTGCCAGCAGTATTAGCGGTTTCTCCTACAATGAGCAGTTCTTC. Its protein product is CASSISGFSYNEQFF. The chain recombines TRBV27 with TRBJ2-1; possible D gene TRBD2, 6 bases. Germline-derived CDR1 and CDR2 are MNHEY and SMNVEV (reference sequence). This CDR3 has 15 amino acids. Deletions cut 5 bases from V and 0 bases from J, with 11 bases between.

The chain combines TRBV10-3 with TRBJ2-7; the match to TRBD1 covers 12 bases. The CDR3 length is 16 residues. Germline CDR1 reads ENHRY; CDR2 reads SYGVKD. The trim removed 10 bases at V and 5 bases at J, leaving 15 bases unmatched. The CDR3 protein is CATSGPRDRGPNEQYF. The CDR3 bases are TGTGCCACCTCAGGGCCGCGGGACAGGGGGCCTAACGAGCAGTACTTC.

As DNA, the CDR3 is TGTGCCAGCAGCTTAGGGAGTAACACAGATACGCAGTATTTT. It is translated as CASSLGSNTDTQYF. The chain uses TRBV11-3 and TRBJ2-3; D not resolved. The CDR3 extends over 14 amino acids. The V end lost 1 base, the J end lost 2 bases, and 7 bases lay between the germline ends. Looked up from germline, CDR1 is SGHNT and CDR2 is YENEEA.

This clone was seen more than once but under ten times. This chain connects TRBV5-1 to TRBJ2-7; D gene ambiguous. The germline V gene encodes CDR1 SGHRS and CDR2 YFSETQ. The V end was cut by 4 bases, the J end by 2 bases, with 13 bases between. The CDR3 has 14 residues. The CDR3 DNA reads as TGCGCCAGCAGCCCCCCCAGGTCCCCCTACGAGCAGTACTTC. This encodes CASSPPRSPYEQYF.

The V call is TRBV10-1, the J call TRBJ1-1; D unresolved. The CDR3 is made up of 14 amino acids. The V end was cut by 5 bases, the J end by 4 bases, with 14 bases between. Per the germline V gene, CDR1 is WNHNN and CDR2 is SYGVQD (reference sequence). In nucleotides, the CDR3 is TGCGCCAGCAGTCTTCGGACCTCTTCCACTGAAGCTTTCTTT. Translating gives CASSLRTSSTEAFF.

This chain connects TRBV9 to TRBJ2-5; D not resolved. The CDR3 has 16 residues. The germline V gene has CDR1 SGDLS and CDR2 YYNGEE. V was cut by 0 bases and J by 1 base, with 13 bases left in between. The CDR3 protein is CASSVGAGISQETQYF. The CDR3 nucleotides read TGTGCCAGCAGCGTAGGGGCAGGCATCTCCCAAGAGACCCAGTACTTC.

CDR3 amino acids: CASSSFTSLSYEQYF. The CDR3, as DNA: TGTGCCAGCAGCTCATTTACTAGCCTCTCCTACGAGCAGTACTTC. The chain employs TRBV7-9 and TRBJ2-5, with a weak D call TRBD2 (6 bases). The J call may be in error: the DNA end matches TRBJ2-7 better. The CDR3 consists of 15 residues. Germline lookup yields CDR1 SEHNR and CDR2 FQNEAQ (reference sequence).

The chain combines TRBV12-2 with TRBJ2-3; the DNA was not compared with TRBD2, the D call given in the table. TRBV12-2 is a pseudogene locus. This CDR3 comprises 13 residues. This CDR3 reads CASRSKSTDTQYF. The CDR3 nucleotides read TGTGCAAGTCGCTCTAAAAGCACAGATACGCAGTATTTT.

The chain carries TRBV30 and TRBJ1-4, with a weak D call TRBD1 (5 bases). The CDR3 contains 17 residues. Between the trimmed V and J ends, which lost 5 bases and 0 bases, there was a span of 19 bases. Looked up from germline, CDR1 is GTSNPN and CDR2 is SVGIG (reference sequence). CDR3 sequence (DNA): TGTGCCTGGGCCGAGCTGGGACTAACCCCAACTAATGAAAAACTGTTTTTT. As protein: CAWAELGLTPTNEKLFF.

A single count supports this clone. The gene calls are TRBV7-2 and TRBJ2-3, with TRBD2 matching 7 bases. Trimming cost V 1 base and J 7 bases; bases outside gene matches: 5. The CDR3 spans 14 residues. In germline, CDR1 is SGHTA, CDR2 FQGNSA. The CDR3 region is CASSLELATHTQYF. The CDR3, as DNA: TGTGCCAGCAGCTTAGAACTAGCGACGCATACGCAGTATTTT. The full variable domain, in which reference TRBV7-2 and TRBJ2-3 provide the parts outside the CDR3, is GAGVSQSPSNKVTEKGKDVELRCDPISGHTALYWYRQSLGQGLEFLIYFQGNSAPDKSGLPSDRFSAERTGGSVSTLTIQRTQQEDSAVYLCASSLELATHTQYFGPGTRLTVL.

The chain carries TRBV10-3 and TRBJ2-7; D gene unclear. Germline lookup yields CDR1 ENHRY and CDR2 SYGVKD. The V and J ends lost 5 bases and 6 bases respectively, with 8 bases between them. CDR3 length: 11 residues. The CDR3 region is CAISRGGEQYF. CDR3 nucleotides: TGTGCCATCAGTCGTGGTGGCGAGCAGTACTTC.

J is TRBJ2-7 and V is TRBV5-4, with TRBD2 matching 8 bases. Trimming took 1 base from V and 7 from J; bases not matched to a gene: 10. The CDR3 consists of 15 residues. Germline V gene lookup returns CDR1 SGHNT and CDR2 YYREEE (reference sequence). The CDR3 sequence is CASSLIGAGGREQYF. CDR3 bases: TGTGCCAGCAGCTTGATTGGTGCGGGAGGCCGTGAGCAGTACTTC.

The rearrangement joins TRBV19 to TRBJ1-5; D gene ambiguous. The CDR3 sequence is 13 residues long. CDR1 and CDR2 (germline): LNHDA, SQIVND (reference sequence). The V and J ends lost 3 bases and 5 bases respectively, with 8 bases between them. Here the CDR3 reads CASSMRSYQPQHF. CDR3 DNA: TGTGCCAGTAGTATGAGGTCGTATCAGCCCCAGCATTTT.

This clone was observed a single time. The rearrangement uses TRBV7-2 and TRBJ2-5; D remains ambiguous. Germline V CDR1 and CDR2: SGHTA, FQGNSA. The CDR3 sequence is 15 residues long. The V end was cut by 1 base, the J end by 4 bases, with 13 bases between. CDR3 coding DNA: TGTGCCAGCAGCTTAGTTGCCCCCCCTGCAGAGACCCAGTACTTC. It yields the protein CASSLVAPPAETQYF.

The chain carries TRBV19 and TRBJ2-7, with 9 bases lining up with TRBD2. J gave up 7 bases and V 3 bases, and 10 bases lay outside the gene matches. Germline values: CDR1 LNHDA, CDR2 SQIVND (reference sequence). The CDR3 length is 15 residues. CDR3 region: CASSITSGPLSEQYF. The CDR3 DNA sequence: TGTGCCAGTAGTATCACTAGCGGGCCCTTGTCTGAGCAGTACTTC. The complete variable domain, with remaining parts taken from reference TRBV19 and TRBJ2-7, reads DGGITQSPKYLFRKEGQNVTLSCEQNLNHDAMYWYRQDPGQGLRLIYYSQIVNDFQKGDIAEGYSVSREKKESFPLTVTSAQKNPTAFYLCASSITSGPLSEQYFGPGTRLTVT.

The chain couples TRBV7-8 to TRBJ2-5; 9 bases match TRBD2. The CDR3 is 16 amino acids. Unmatched junction bases numbered 14, after V lost 3 bases and J lost 9 bases. Germline V CDR1 and CDR2: SGHVS, FQNEAQ. CDR3 nucleotides: TGTGCCAGCAGCTTCCGCGGCCTAGCGGGGACACCGGCCCAGTACTTC. Its protein product is CASSFRGLAGTPAQYF.